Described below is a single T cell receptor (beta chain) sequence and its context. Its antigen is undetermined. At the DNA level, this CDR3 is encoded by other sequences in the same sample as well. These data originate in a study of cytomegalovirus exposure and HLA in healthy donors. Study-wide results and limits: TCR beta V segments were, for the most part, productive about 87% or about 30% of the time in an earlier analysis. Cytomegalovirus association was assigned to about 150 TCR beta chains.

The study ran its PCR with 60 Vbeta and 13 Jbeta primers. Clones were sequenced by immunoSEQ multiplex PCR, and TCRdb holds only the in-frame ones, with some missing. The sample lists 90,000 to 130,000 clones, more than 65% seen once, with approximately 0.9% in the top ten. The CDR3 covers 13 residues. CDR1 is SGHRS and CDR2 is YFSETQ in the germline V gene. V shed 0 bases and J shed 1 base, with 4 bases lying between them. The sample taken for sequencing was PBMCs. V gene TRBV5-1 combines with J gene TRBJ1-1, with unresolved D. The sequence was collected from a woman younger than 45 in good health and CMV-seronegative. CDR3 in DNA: TGCGCCAGCAGCTTGGGGCCGAACACTGAAGCTTTCTTT. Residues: CASSLGPNTEAFF.